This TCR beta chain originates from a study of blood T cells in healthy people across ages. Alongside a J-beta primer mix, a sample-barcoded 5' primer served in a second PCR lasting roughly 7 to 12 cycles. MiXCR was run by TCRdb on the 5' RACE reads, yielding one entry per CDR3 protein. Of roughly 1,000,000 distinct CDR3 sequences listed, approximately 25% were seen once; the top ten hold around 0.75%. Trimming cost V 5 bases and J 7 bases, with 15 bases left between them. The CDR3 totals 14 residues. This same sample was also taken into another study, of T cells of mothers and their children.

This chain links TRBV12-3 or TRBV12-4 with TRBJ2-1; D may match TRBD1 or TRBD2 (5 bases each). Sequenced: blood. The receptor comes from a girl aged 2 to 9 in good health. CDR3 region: CASSKQPEGNEQFF. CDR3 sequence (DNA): TGTGCCAGCAGTAAACAGCCCGAGGGGAATGAGCAGTTCTTC.